These 27 T cell receptor beta chains were sequenced from one sample in a study of PD-1 blockade in mismatch repair-deficient tumors. Generated by immunoSEQ multiplex PCR, the TCRdb table keeps only in-frame clones and is missing some. The sample carries about 130,000 clones, about 88% recorded once. The source was peripheral blood, collected 70 to 72 weeks after starting pembrolizumab. Receptors originate from an adult with mismatch repair-deficient cancer.

The chain has TRBV4-3 and TRBJ2-1; D gene unclear. Trimming cost V 1 base and J 6 bases, with 4 bases left between them. CDR1 is LGHNA, CDR2 YSLEER, per germline. The CDR3 is 12 residues long. The CDR3 sequence is CASSQGGNEQFF. As DNA, the CDR3 is TGCGCCAGCAGCCAAGGGGGCAATGAGCAGTTCTTC.

V gene TRBV5-6 combines with J gene TRBJ2-7; 13 nucleotides line up with TRBD2. Germline CDR1 reads SGHDT; CDR2 reads YYEEEE. The ends lost 4 bases at V and 6 bases at J; junction bases unmatched: 4. The CDR3 has 14 residues. The CDR3 region is CASSMGTSGTEQYF. CDR3 coding DNA: TGTGCCAGCAGCATGGGGACTAGCGGGACCGAGCAGTACTTC. Supplemented by reference TRBV5-6 and TRBJ2-7, the full variable domain reads DAGVTQSPTHLIKTRGQQVTLRCSPKSGHDTVSWYQQALGQGPQFIFQYYEEEERQRGNFPDRFSGHQFPNYSSELNVNALLLGDSALYLCASSMGTSGTEQYFGPGTRLTVT.

This clone has just one count. V is TRBV6-5 and J is TRBJ2-5; possible D gene TRBD2, 7 bases. Trimming removed 0 bases from V and 3 bases from J, with 14 bases in between. The germline gives CDR1 MNHEY, CDR2 SVGAGI. The CDR3 runs to 16 residues. CDR3 coding DNA: TGTGCCAGCAGTTACTCCAGGGGAGGGTACAAAGAGACCCAGTACTTC. This encodes CASSYSRGGYKETQYF.

The chain has TRBV27 and TRBJ2-1; TRBD2 agrees at 8 bases. Germline values: CDR1 MNHEY, CDR2 SMNVEV (reference sequence). The ends lost 6 bases at V and 6 bases at J; junction bases unmatched: 10. The CDR3 extends over 15 amino acids. The CDR3 region has the DNA TGTGCCAGCAGAACGGGACTAGTCTTCTTCAATGAGCAGTTCTTC. It encodes CASRTGLVFFNEQFF.

The CDR3 bases are TGTGCCAGTAGTTCCACCCCATGGCAGACGAACACCGGGGAGCTGTTTTTT. The encoded protein is CASSSTPWQTNTGELFF. The chain is built from TRBV19 and TRBJ2-2; the D is unclear. V gave up 5 bases and J gave up 0 bases, with 16 bases separating them. Per the germline V gene, CDR1 is LNHDA and CDR2 is SQIVND (reference sequence). CDR3 length: 17 amino acids. The full variable domain, in which reference TRBV19 and TRBJ2-2 provide the parts outside the CDR3, is DGGITQSPKYLFRKEGQNVTLSCEQNLNHDAMYWYRQDPGQGLRLIYYSQIVNDFQKGDIAEGYSVSREKKESFPLTVTSAQKNPTAFYLCASSSTPWQTNTGELFFGEGSRLTVL.

The rearrangement uses TRBV10-2 and TRBJ1-3; tentatively, D is TRBD1 (5 bases). CDR3 size: 13 residues. Trimming took 7 bases from V and 3 from J, leaving 10 bases between them. Germline V gene lookup returns CDR1 WSHSY and CDR2 SAAADI. The chain's CDR3 is CASTDKYGNTIYF. Here the CDR3 DNA reads TGCGCCAGCACGGACAAGTATGGAAACACCATATATTTT.

The V gene is TRBV11-3, the J gene TRBJ2-4; D might be TRBD2 (6 bases). Germline CDR1 and CDR2: SGHNT and YENEEA. Between the trimmed V and J ends, which lost 0 bases and 0 bases, there was a span of 15 bases. The CDR3 length is 18 residues. The CDR3 here is CASSLDHPVEGAKNIQYF. In DNA form, the CDR3 reads TGTGCCAGCAGCTTAGATCATCCGGTGGAGGGAGCCAAAAACATTCAGTACTTC.

V usage is TRBV7-9 and J usage is TRBJ2-7; no reliable D call. The CDR3 length is 15 residues. V dropped 4 bases and J dropped 4 bases, with 17 bases sitting between them. Germline values: CDR1 SEHNR, CDR2 FQNEAQ (reference sequence). The CDR3 DNA reads TGTGCCAGCAGCTCCATCCAGGATTTGACGTACGAGCAGTACTTC. It codes for CASSSIQDLTYEQYF.

The gene calls are TRBV5-5 and TRBJ2-1; TRBD1 agrees at 8 bases. This CDR3 region has 13 residues. Germline loops: CDR1 SGHKS, CDR2 YYEKEE (reference sequence). V gave up 4 bases and J gave up 6 bases; unmatched junction bases: 3. CDR3 region: CASSRTGSNEQFF. The CDR3 DNA follows: TGTGCCAGCAGCAGGACAGGGAGCAATGAGCAGTTCTTC.

The chain combines TRBV5-1 with TRBJ1-5; tentative D call: TRBD1 (6 bases). Germline V gene data show CDR1 as SGHRS and CDR2 as YFSETQ. The CDR3 extends over 16 amino acids. With 4 bases removed from V and 4 bases from J, the gap between germline ends came to 18 bases. CDR3 residues: CASSPGGLDSNQPQHF. The DNA for the CDR3 is TGCGCCAGCAGCCCGGGGGGGCTTGATTCTAATCAGCCCCAGCATTTT.

This chain links TRBV28 with TRBJ2-7; no definite D call. The CDR3 has 16 residues. The germline V and J ends were trimmed by 1 base and 3 bases, with 16 bases remaining between them. CDR1 is MDHEN and CDR2 is SYDVKM in the germline V gene. In nucleotides, the CDR3 is TGTGCCAGCAGTTTATCTGCCAGAGCTATAGTCTACGAGCAGTACTTC. Residues: CASSLSARAIVYEQYF.

The chain joins TRBV9 to TRBJ2-1, with 10 bases aligning to TRBD1. Per the germline V gene, CDR1 is SGDLS and CDR2 is YYNGEE. J was trimmed by 9 bases and V by 4 bases; bases with no gene match: 19. The CDR3 contains 18 residues. The CDR3 protein is CASSPRTPGTGVVVEQFF. CDR3 coding DNA: TGTGCCAGCAGCCCCCGGACCCCCGGGACAGGGGTAGTGGTTGAGCAGTTCTTC.

The chain is built from TRBV5-1 and TRBJ2-5; D is perhaps TRBD2 (5 bases). The germline V gene encodes CDR1 SGHRS and CDR2 YFSETQ. V lost 2 bases and J lost 2, with 10 bases in between. The CDR3 is 14 amino acids. DNA of the CDR3: TGCGCCAGCAGCTTTGTGTCGGGGCAAGAGACCCAGTACTTC. It codes for CASSFVSGQETQYF.

The chain carries TRBV7-6 and TRBJ2-1; 14 nucleotides match TRBD2. This CDR3 contains 15 residues. The V segment lost 7 bases and the J segment 3 bases; nucleotides outside the gene matches: 2. The germline CDR1 and CDR2 sequences are SGHVS and FNYEAQ. CDR3 nucleotides: TGTGCCAGCACCGGGACTAGCGGGGGCTACAATGAGCAGTTCTTC. Encoded protein: CASTGTSGGYNEQFF. The complete variable domain, with remaining parts taken from reference TRBV7-6 and TRBJ2-1, reads GAGVSQSPRYKVTKRGQDVALRCDPISGHVSLYWYRQALGQGPEFLTYFNYEAQQDKSGLPNDRFSAERPEGSISTLTIQRTEQRDSAMYRCASTGTSGGYNEQFFGPGTRLTVL.

The V gene is TRBV25-1, the J gene TRBJ2-5; TRBD2 matches at 11 bases. The V gene's germline CDR1 is MGHDK and CDR2 SYGVNS. Trimming removed 7 bases from V and 7 bases from J; junction bases left unmatched: 17. This CDR3 is built from 17 residues. DNA of the CDR3: TGTGCCAGCATGGCCAATAGCGGGAGGGCCGGTAGTGGGACCCAGTACTTC. Protein: CASMANSGRAGSGTQYF.

The rearrangement links TRBV7-9 to TRBJ1-2, with TRBD1 as a possible D gene (5 bases). Germline CDR1 SEHNR, CDR2 FQNEAQ (reference sequence). This CDR3 comprises 14 residues. Trimming cost V 5 bases and J 3 bases, with 13 bases left between them. CDR3 in DNA: TGTGCCAGCAGCGATGGGGGTCGCGACTATGGCTACACCTTC. It yields the protein CASSDGGRDYGYTF.

The chain joins TRBV13 to TRBJ2-7, with 7 nucleotides matching TRBD1. The CDR3 length is 13 residues. CDR1 PRHDT and CDR2 FYEKMQ come from the germline V gene (reference sequence). V was pared by 5 bases and J by 2 bases, with 3 bases of the junction left unmatched. The CDR3 reads CASSPQGAYEQYF. The CDR3 coding sequence is TGTGCCAGCAGCCCCCAGGGGGCCTACGAGCAGTACTTC.

As regards this clone: This same CDR3 is encoded by further DNA sequences in the sample. J is TRBJ2-6 and V is TRBV25-1; D not certain. This CDR3 contains 14 residues. V was clipped by 1 base and J by 0 bases, with 1 base between them. The germline CDR1 and CDR2 sequences are MGHDK and SYGVNS. CDR3 sequence reads: CASSESSGANVLTF. The DNA for the CDR3 is TGTGCCAGCAGTGAATCCTCTGGGGCCAACGTCCTGACTTTC.

This clone has more than one count but fewer than ten. The chain couples TRBV7-2 to TRBJ1-2; D call uncertain. Trimming took 0 bases from V and 0 from J, leaving 5 bases between them. The germline gives CDR1 SGHTA, CDR2 FQGNSA. This CDR3 has 14 amino acids. CDR3 loop: CASSLARTNYGYTF. The CDR3 coding sequence is TGTGCCAGCAGCTTAGCCCGGACTAACTATGGCTACACCTTC.

This clone was picked up a small number of times. The chain couples TRBV4-1 to TRBJ2-7; D unclear. The CDR3 is made up of 14 amino acids. Deletions cut 3 bases from V and 6 bases from J, with 15 bases between. Germline CDR1 reads MGHRA; CDR2 reads YSYEKL. In DNA form, the CDR3 reads TGCGCCAGCAGCCATCAAGAGCATCTGGGCGAGCAGTACTTC. Translation gives CASSHQEHLGEQYF.

This clone has at least ten counts. The chain has TRBV18 and TRBJ2-7; D is undetermined. Per germline, CDR1 KGHSH and CDR2 LQKENI. V lost 0 bases, J lost 3 bases, and 6 bases lay in between. The CDR3 covers 13 residues. The DNA for the CDR3 is TGTGCCAGCTCACCACCGAACAGCTACGAGCAGTACTTC. It codes for CASSPPNSYEQYF.

The V and J genes are TRBV13 and TRBJ2-1; D may be TRBD1 or TRBD2 (6 bases each). V was pared by 5 bases and J by 8 bases, with 22 bases between. CDR3 size: 16 residues. Germline V gene sequence: CDR1 PRHDT, CDR2 FYEKMQ (reference sequence). The CDR3 DNA sequence: TGTGCCAGCAGCACTACCGGGACTCGTCAGGGGTATGAGCAGTTCTTC. Protein sequence: CASSTTGTRQGYEQFF.

This clone appeared once. The V and J genes are TRBV11-2 and TRBJ2-1; 7 positions agree with TRBD2. The junction had 19 bases not matched to a gene; V was cut back by 2 bases and J by 12 bases. The length of the CDR3 is 17 residues. Per germline, CDR1 SGHAT and CDR2 FQNNGV. In DNA form, the CDR3 reads TGTGCCAGCAGCTTATTTTCTCAGGCTAGCGGACACTCGGGGCAGTTCTTC. It encodes CASSLFSQASGHSGQFF. The full variable domain, its missing parts supplied by reference TRBV11-2 and TRBJ2-1, is EAGVAQSPRYKIIEKRQSVAFWCNPISGHATLYWYQQILGQGPKLLIQFQNNGVVDDSQLPKDRFSAERLKGVDSTLKIQPAKLEDSAVYLCASSLFSQASGHSGQFFGPGTRLTVL.

The chain carries TRBV14 and TRBJ2-1; D is perhaps TRBD2 (6 bases). The V and J ends lost 2 bases and 4 bases respectively, with 12 bases between them. The V gene's germline CDR1 is SGHDN and CDR2 FVKESK. CDR3 size: 15 residues. The DNA of the CDR3 is TGTGCCAGCAGCCAATCCCCTAGCGAGTACAATGAGCAGTTCTTC. Residues: CASSQSPSEYNEQFF.

This clone was observed a single time. The V and J genes are TRBV6-4 and TRBJ2-1; D gene unclear. Trimming took off 6 bases at V and 11 bases at J, with 20 bases between the two ends. The CDR3 extends over 14 amino acids. Per the germline V gene, CDR1 is MRHNA and CDR2 is SNTAGT. The CDR3, as DNA: TGTGCCAGCAGCGATAACGACGGCGCTGCCAAGCAGTTCTTC. This codes for CASSDNDGAAKQFF.

V gene TRBV29-1 combines with J gene TRBJ2-5; 8 bases are a match to TRBD1. The J segment lost 4 bases and the V segment lost 7 bases, leaving 5 bases of the junction unmatched. Germline V lookup: CDR1 SQVTM, CDR2 ANQGSEA. CDR3 length equals 12 residues. This CDR3 reads CSGIQGGETQYF. The CDR3 DNA reads TGCAGCGGAATACAGGGGGGAGAGACCCAGTACTTC.

J is TRBJ2-7 and V is TRBV19; D is possibly TRBD1 (5 bases). V lost 5 bases to trimming and J lost 3 bases, with 11 bases between them. The CDR3 is made up of 13 amino acids. The germline V gene has CDR1 LNHDA and CDR2 SQIVND (reference sequence). DNA for the CDR3: TGTGCCAGTAGTCTCAACAGGAACTACGAGCAGTACTTC. Amino acids: CASSLNRNYEQYF.